These 21 T cell receptor beta chains originate from one sample sequenced in a study of Ad26.COV2.S vaccination and SARS-CoV-2 variants. The treatment was: roughly 20 received Ad26.COV2.S at low or high dose, single or two shots; 5 received placebo; per-sample allocation not given. Day 63 following the first vaccine or placebo injection was when the samples were taken. Generated by immunoSEQ multiplex PCR, the TCRdb table keeps only in-frame clones and is missing some. Counted here are 430,000 or so clones, 75% to 95% occurring once; the ten biggest clones make up over 9%. The source material was peripheral blood, sampled in a trial of Ad26.COV2.S vaccine versus placebo. These receptors all come from a person aged 18 to 59 who received the Ad26.COV2.S COVID-19 vaccine or a placebo.

The chain joins TRBV2 to TRBJ1-4, with 9 bases fitting TRBD1. With 4 bases clipped from V and 3 bases from J, the junction kept 3 bases outside the gene matches. Germline CDR1 SNHLY, CDR2 FYNNEI. The CDR3 runs 15 residues. The CDR3 protein is CASSARTGANEKLFF. CDR3 DNA: TGTGCCAGCAGTGCTAGGACAGGGGCTAATGAAAAACTGTTTTTT.

This clone was picked up one time. The CDR3 loop is CASSQEIAGGHGEQFF. The CDR3 DNA reads as TGTGCCAGCAGCCAAGAGATAGCGGGAGGGCACGGAGAGCAGTTCTTC. The chain links TRBV3-1 (or the pseudogene TRBV3-2) to TRBJ2-1; 11 positions agree with TRBD2. The CDR3 has 16 amino acids. The ends lost 0 bases at V and 10 bases at J; junction bases unmatched: 8. In germline, CDR1 is LGHDT, CDR2 YNNKEL (reference sequence).

J is TRBJ2-2 and V is TRBV19; 7 bases are a match to TRBD2. This CDR3 has 14 amino acids. V dropped 4 bases and J dropped 3; count of bases not matched to a gene: 2. Germline V gives CDR1 LNHDA, CDR2 SQIVND (reference sequence). CDR3 coding DNA: TGTGCCAGTAGTACCCTAGCGGACACCGGGGAGCTGTTTTTT. This sequence encodes CASSTLADTGELFF.

This chain joins TRBV7-9 and TRBJ2-3, with TRBD2 matching 10 bases. This CDR3 region has 19 residues. In germline, CDR1 is SEHNR, CDR2 FQNEAQ (reference sequence). The V gene end was trimmed by 6 bases and the J gene end by 3 bases; junction bases not matched to a gene: 18. In DNA form, the CDR3 reads TGTGCCAGCAGGGCAGTATCTCTTCTAGCGGGAGTTAGTACAGATACGCAGTATTTT. Encoded protein: CASRAVSLLAGVSTDTQYF. The whole variable domain, filled in from reference TRBV7-9 and TRBJ2-3, reads DTGVSQNPRHKITKRGQNVTFRCDPISEHNRLYWYRQTLGQGPEFLTYFQNEAQLEKSRLLSDRFSAERPKGSFSTLEIQRTEQGDSAMYLCASRAVSLLAGVSTDTQYFGPGTRLTVL.

CDR3 DNA: TGTGCCAGCAGCCAACAGGACACCGGGGAGCTGTTTTTT. Translating it yields CASSQQDTGELFF. V usage is TRBV6-2 or TRBV6-3 and J usage is TRBJ2-2; D might be TRBD1 (5 bases). The CDR3 is made up of 13 amino acids. Looked up from germline, CDR1 is MNHEY and CDR2 is SVGEGT. V gave up 6 bases and J gave up 3 bases, with 8 bases separating them.

With regard to this clone: Other DNA sequences in the same sample also yield this CDR3. This rearrangement joins TRBV28 to TRBJ2-3; 9 positions agree with TRBD1. V shed 5 bases, J shed 3 bases, and the junction held 6 bases outside the gene matches. The CDR3 covers 15 residues. Germline V gene data show CDR1 as MDHEN and CDR2 as SYDVKM. The CDR3 loop reads CASSLRQGGTDTQYF. The CDR3, as DNA: TGTGCCAGCAGTCTACGACAGGGGGGGACAGATACGCAGTATTTT.

The chain links TRBV19 to TRBJ2-1; possibly TRBD1 for D (5 bases). The CDR3 is 14 residues long. Per germline, CDR1 LNHDA and CDR2 SQIVND (reference sequence). Trimming took off 4 bases at V and 6 bases at J, with 13 bases between the two ends. CDR3 region: CASSSAQGGNEQFF. CDR3 nucleotide sequence: TGTGCCAGTAGTAGCGCCCAGGGTGGCAATGAGCAGTTCTTC. Together with reference TRBV19 and TRBJ2-1, the CDR3 gives the full variable domain: DGGITQSPKYLFRKEGQNVTLSCEQNLNHDAMYWYRQDPGQGLRLIYYSQIVNDFQKGDIAEGYSVSREKKESFPLTVTSAQKNPTAFYLCASSSAQGGNEQFFGPGTRLTVL.

The chain couples TRBV12-3 or TRBV12-4 to TRBJ2-3; D unresolved. This CDR3 has 11 residues. Deletions cut 8 bases from V and 4 bases from J, with 7 bases between. CDR3 sequence: CASGLSDTQYF. In DNA, the CDR3 is TGTGCCAGCGGATTGTCAGATACGCAGTATTTT.

The rearrangement uses TRBV5-5 and TRBJ1-1; D remains ambiguous. Germline-derived CDR1 and CDR2 are SGHKS and YYEKEE (reference sequence). CDR3 length equals 11 residues. V lost 6 bases, J lost 5 bases, and 8 bases lay in between. In DNA form, the CDR3 reads TGTGCCAGCATCGCGGTGACTGAAGCTTTCTTT. It encodes CASIAVTEAFF.

The V and J genes are TRBV19 and TRBJ2-2, with D perhaps TRBD1 (5 bases). The CDR3 is 15 residues long. Per germline, CDR1 LNHDA and CDR2 SQIVND (reference sequence). Trimming stripped 3 bases from V and 1 base from J, with 9 bases between. The CDR3 DNA is TGTGCCAGTAGTATGACCAGGGAGAACACCGGGGAGCTGTTTTTT. Translating gives CASSMTRENTGELFF.

V and J are TRBV6-5 and TRBJ1-6, with no clear D. This CDR3 has 14 amino acids. CDR1 and CDR2 (germline): MNHEY, SVGAGI. The germline V and J ends were trimmed by 8 bases and 7 bases, with 15 bases remaining between them. The chain's CDR3 is CASAVWGWNSPLHF. In DNA form, the CDR3 reads TGTGCCAGCGCGGTTTGGGGATGGAATTCACCCCTCCACTTT.

The chain carries TRBV19 and TRBJ1-2, with unresolved D. Germline assignment: CDR1 LNHDA and CDR2 SQIVND (reference sequence). V lost 3 bases and J lost 2, with 7 bases in between. There are 13 residues in the CDR3. CDR3 protein: CASSIGLNYGYTF. The CDR3 bases are TGTGCCAGTAGTATTGGACTCAACTATGGCTACACCTTC. Based on the CDR3 plus reference TRBV19 and TRBJ1-2, the full variable domain is DGGITQSPKYLFRKEGQNVTLSCEQNLNHDAMYWYRQDPGQGLRLIYYSQIVNDFQKGDIAEGYSVSREKKESFPLTVTSAQKNPTAFYLCASSIGLNYGYTFGSGTRLTVV.

This CDR3 reads CASSATHQGNSYEQYF. The CDR3 DNA reads as TGTGCCAGCAGCGCTACCCACCAGGGAAACTCCTACGAGCAGTACTTC. The genes are TRBV4-2 and TRBJ2-7; maybe TRBD1 (5 bases). The CDR3 consists of 16 residues. Germline assignment: CDR1 LGHNA and CDR2 YNFKEQ. V was pared by 5 bases and J by 0 bases, with 17 bases between.

This rearrangement joins TRBV28 to TRBJ1-3; D ambiguous. The CDR3 covers 14 residues. The germline V and J ends were trimmed by 4 bases and 0 bases, with 7 bases remaining between them. Per the germline V gene, CDR1 is MDHEN and CDR2 is SYDVKM. CDR3: CASSSYDSGNTIYF. CDR3 DNA sequence: TGTGCCAGCAGTTCATATGACTCTGGAAACACCATATATTTT.

The chain joins TRBV25-1 to TRBJ2-7, with unresolved D. Germline V gene data show CDR1 as MGHDK and CDR2 as SYGVNS. The length of the CDR3 is 13 residues. V lost 2 bases, J lost 5 bases, and 10 bases lay in between. CDR3 bases: TGTGCCAGCAGTGAAGGTGGGCTTGACGAGCAGTACTTC. Translating it yields CASSEGGLDEQYF.

The chain carries TRBV5-4 and TRBJ2-3; 11 bases agree with TRBD2. This CDR3 is built from 18 residues. The junction had 11 bases not matched to a gene; V was cut back by 0 bases and J by 5 bases. Germline values: CDR1 SGHNT, CDR2 YYREEE (reference sequence). CDR3 sequence reads: CASSLGLAGIRGGDTQYF. The DNA for the CDR3 is TGTGCCAGCAGCTTGGGACTAGCGGGGATCCGGGGAGGAGATACGCAGTATTTT.

The chain couples TRBV19 to TRBJ1-2; 8 nucleotides match TRBD1. Trimming at V came to 6 bases and at J to 7 bases, leaving 7 bases not matched to a gene. This CDR3 has 13 residues. Germline-derived CDR1 and CDR2 are LNHDA and SQIVND (reference sequence). The CDR3 protein is CASRQGQAGGYTF. As DNA, the CDR3 is TGTGCCAGTAGGCAGGGACAGGCAGGTGGCTACACCTTC. The whole variable domain, remainder taken from reference TRBV19 and TRBJ1-2, is DGGITQSPKYLFRKEGQNVTLSCEQNLNHDAMYWYRQDPGQGLRLIYYSQIVNDFQKGDIAEGYSVSREKKESFPLTVTSAQKNPTAFYLCASRQGQAGGYTFGSGTRLTVV.

The J gene is TRBJ2-3, the V gene TRBV4-2; D might be TRBD1 (6 bases). The CDR3 has 16 residues. V lost 0 bases and J 1 base, leaving 11 bases between the germline ends. Germline-derived CDR1 and CDR2 are LGHNA and YNFKEQ. In DNA, the CDR3 is TGTGCCAGCAGCCAAGATCTGTCAGGGGGCACAGATACGCAGTATTTT. The encoded protein is CASSQDLSGGTDTQYF.

The gene calls are TRBV6-6 and TRBJ1-1; no reliable D call. V was clipped by 4 bases and J by 1 base, with 7 bases between them. The germline CDR1 and CDR2 sequences are MNHNY and SVGAGI (reference sequence). This CDR3 contains 13 residues. The CDR3: CASSSGRNTEAFF. CDR3 in DNA: TGTGCCAGCAGTTCCGGGAGGAACACTGAAGCTTTCTTT.

The chain carries TRBV29-1 and TRBJ2-1; TRBD2 is a possible D gene (6 bases). V was pared by 1 base and J by 2 bases, with 15 bases between. Germline V gene data show CDR1 as SQVTM and CDR2 as ANQGSEA. The CDR3 covers 16 residues. CDR3 in amino acids: CSVEGSTGATYNEQFF. CDR3 sequence (DNA): TGCAGCGTTGAAGGTTCGACGGGAGCAACCTACAATGAGCAGTTCTTC.

The count of this clone is one. The CDR3 reads CASSRAGEGAHEQFF. Here the CDR3 DNA reads TGCGCCAGCAGCCGGGCGGGGGAAGGAGCTCATGAGCAGTTCTTC. This chain links TRBV5-1 with TRBJ2-1; TRBD2 matches at 7 bases. Germline loops: CDR1 SGHRS, CDR2 YFSETQ. The CDR3 length is 15 residues. Trimming took 4 bases from V and 8 from J; bases not matched to a gene: 12.